This TCR beta chain originates from a study of cytomegalovirus exposure and HLA in healthy donors. For the study at large: It was reported in a later analysis that the same platform had been used for the roughly 110 validation repertoires as for the roughly 710 first-cohort repertoires. Study-wide results and limits: According to reports, the classifier identified cytomegalovirus status with high specificity and sensitivity. Clusters of TCRs from the first cohort tended to co-occur in the 100 to 150 validation repertoires (as a later analysis found).

TCRdb's copy holds only in-frame clones and misses some; the assay was immunoSEQ multiplex PCR. The sample holds under 400,000 clones, 70% to 90% seen once. About this clone itself: The antigen is undetermined.

The J segment lost 4 bases and the V segment lost 4 bases, leaving 9 bases of the junction unmatched. The CDR3 runs to 15 residues. Germline-derived CDR1 and CDR2 are SEHNR and FQNEAQ (reference sequence). The sample taken for sequencing was PBMCs. This chain connects TRBV7-9 to TRBJ2-7, with 8 bases lining up with TRBD1. This sequence was found in a man aged 25-40 years in good health and CMV-seronegative. The CDR3 DNA reads as TGTGCCAGCAGCTCAACTGGGACAGGAGAATACGAGCAGTACTTC. Amino acids: CASSSTGTGEYEQYF.